The sample holds a few counts of the clone carrying this T cell receptor beta chain. The antigen remains undetermined. Germline CDR1 and CDR2: SEHNR and FQNEAQ (reference sequence). This CDR3 contains 15 residues. The trim removed 5 bases at V and 0 bases at J, leaving 6 bases unmatched. The entry originates in a study of CD8 T cells in ankylosing spondylitis. Study outcomes and limitations: Disease-linked clones were found to be CD8+ and relatively rare in peripheral blood.

TCR beta libraries were made by quantitative 5'-RACE with molecular barcodes. TCRdb independently ran MiXCR on the 5' RACE reads; one entry per CDR3 protein. Of about 200,000 distinct CDR3 sequences in the sample, roughly 13% were seen once. The source material was blood, either unsorted or a sorted T cell fraction (not recorded which). This chain connects TRBV7-9 to TRBJ2-5; 7 nucleotides align to TRBD1. The clonotype comes from a male donor with ankylosing spondylitis or in good health (not recorded which). The CDR3 protein is CASSPRDSDQETQYF. The CDR3 DNA reads as TGTGCCAGCAGCCCCCGGGACAGCGACCAAGAGACCCAGTACTTC.